The present T cell receptor beta chain was sequenced within a study of T cells after yellow fever vaccination. With regard to this clonotype: Sequence at one end of the junction differs from germline and may be a read error.

This CDR3 contains 11 residues. The germline gives CDR1 MNHNS, CDR2 SASEGT. TCRdb processed the 5' RACE reads anew with MiXCR; each CDR3 protein has one entry. The data show about 210,000 distinct CDR3 sequences, 6% to 8% seen once. The source of this sequence is a man aged 25-45 years who received the YFV17D yellow fever vaccine. This specimen was CD4+ T cells sorted from PBMCs, taken on the day of the yellow fever booster vaccination. V is TRBV6-1 and J is TRBJ2-7; D is tentatively TRBD1 or TRBD2 (5 bases each). The CDR3 DNA is TGTGCCAGCAGTGAGGAGACGGGGCAGTGCTTC. It specifies CASSEETGQCF.